This T cell receptor (beta chain) was identified in a study of blood T cell repertoires in COVID-19. In its sample, this clone was seen a few times. Germline V gene data show CDR1 as MDHEN and CDR2 as SYDVKM. V shed 3 bases and J shed 5 bases, with 14 bases lying between them. This CDR3 has 15 residues. Original processing methods: Reference gene primer amplification gave estimated nucleated cell counts. The assay was immunoSEQ multiplex PCR, and TCRdb's table has in-frame clones only and misses some. V and J calls and clone size come straight from that table; D and trimming were deduced from the DNA. Among about 250,000 clones, around nine tenths were seen once, and the ten largest hold less than 2.5%.

This sequence was found in a woman aged 18-35 years who had recovered from COVID-19. The chain employs TRBV28 and TRBJ1-5; a weak D match, TRBD1 (6 bases). Sequences were obtained from PBMCs or T cells enriched from blood (not recorded which). For the CDR3, the DNA is TGTGCCAGCAGTTTCGGCACAGGGAGGGATCAGCCCCAGCATTTT. Translated: CASSFGTGRDQPQHF.